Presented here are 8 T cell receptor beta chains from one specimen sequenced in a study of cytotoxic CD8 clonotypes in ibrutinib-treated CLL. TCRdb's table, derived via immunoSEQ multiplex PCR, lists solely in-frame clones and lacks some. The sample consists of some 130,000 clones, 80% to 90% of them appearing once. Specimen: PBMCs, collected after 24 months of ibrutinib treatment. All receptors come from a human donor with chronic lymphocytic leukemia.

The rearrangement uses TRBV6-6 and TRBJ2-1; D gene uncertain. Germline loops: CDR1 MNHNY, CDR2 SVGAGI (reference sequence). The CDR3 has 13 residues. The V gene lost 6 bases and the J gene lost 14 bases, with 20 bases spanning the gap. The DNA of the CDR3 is TGTGCCAGCAGCCCCGACGCTACCTCTGGGGAGTTCTTC. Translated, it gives CASSPDATSGEFF.

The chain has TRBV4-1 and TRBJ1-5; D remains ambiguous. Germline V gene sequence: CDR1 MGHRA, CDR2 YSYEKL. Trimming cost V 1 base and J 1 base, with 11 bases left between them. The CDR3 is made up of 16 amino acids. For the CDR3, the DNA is TGCGCCAGCAGCCAAGTACTAACCGGAAGCAATCAGCCCCAGCATTTT. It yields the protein CASSQVLTGSNQPQHF.

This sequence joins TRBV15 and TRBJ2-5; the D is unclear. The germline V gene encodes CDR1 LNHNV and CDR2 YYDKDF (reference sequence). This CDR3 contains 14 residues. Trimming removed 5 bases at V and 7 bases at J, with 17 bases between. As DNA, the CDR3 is TGTGCCACCAGCGTCATGGACGATCTAAGGACCCAGTACTTC. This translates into CATSVMDDLRTQYF.

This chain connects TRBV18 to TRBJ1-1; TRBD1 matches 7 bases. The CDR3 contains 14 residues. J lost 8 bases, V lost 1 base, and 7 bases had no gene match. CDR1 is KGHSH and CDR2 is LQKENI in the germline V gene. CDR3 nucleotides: TGTGCCAGCTCACCACAGGGGGCAACGGCGGAAGCTTTCTTT. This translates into CASSPQGATAEAFF.

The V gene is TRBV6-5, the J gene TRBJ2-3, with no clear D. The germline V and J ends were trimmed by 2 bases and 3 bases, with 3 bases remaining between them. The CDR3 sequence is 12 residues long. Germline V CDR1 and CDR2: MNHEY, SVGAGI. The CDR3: CASSYGTDTQYF. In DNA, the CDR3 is TGTGCCAGCAGTTACGGGACAGATACGCAGTATTTT.

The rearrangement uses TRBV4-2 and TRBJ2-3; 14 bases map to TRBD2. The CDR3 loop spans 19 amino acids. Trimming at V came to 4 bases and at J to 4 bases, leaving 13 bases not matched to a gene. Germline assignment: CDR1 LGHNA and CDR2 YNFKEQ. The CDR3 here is CASSRGTSGRWQLADTQYF. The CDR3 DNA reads TGTGCCAGCAGCCGAGGGACTAGCGGGAGATGGCAGTTAGCAGATACGCAGTATTTT.

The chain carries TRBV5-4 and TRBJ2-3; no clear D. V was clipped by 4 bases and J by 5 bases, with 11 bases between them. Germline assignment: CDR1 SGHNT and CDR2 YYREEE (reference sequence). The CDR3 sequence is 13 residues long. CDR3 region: CASSPRPGDTQYF. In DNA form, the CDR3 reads TGTGCCAGCAGCCCAAGGCCGGGAGATACGCAGTATTTT.

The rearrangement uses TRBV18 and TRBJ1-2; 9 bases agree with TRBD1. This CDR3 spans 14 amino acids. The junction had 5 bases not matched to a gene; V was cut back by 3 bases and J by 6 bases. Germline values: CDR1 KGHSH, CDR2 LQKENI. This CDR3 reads CASSPGTGRDGYTF. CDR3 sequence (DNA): TGTGCCAGCTCACCGGGGACAGGGCGAGATGGCTACACCTTC.